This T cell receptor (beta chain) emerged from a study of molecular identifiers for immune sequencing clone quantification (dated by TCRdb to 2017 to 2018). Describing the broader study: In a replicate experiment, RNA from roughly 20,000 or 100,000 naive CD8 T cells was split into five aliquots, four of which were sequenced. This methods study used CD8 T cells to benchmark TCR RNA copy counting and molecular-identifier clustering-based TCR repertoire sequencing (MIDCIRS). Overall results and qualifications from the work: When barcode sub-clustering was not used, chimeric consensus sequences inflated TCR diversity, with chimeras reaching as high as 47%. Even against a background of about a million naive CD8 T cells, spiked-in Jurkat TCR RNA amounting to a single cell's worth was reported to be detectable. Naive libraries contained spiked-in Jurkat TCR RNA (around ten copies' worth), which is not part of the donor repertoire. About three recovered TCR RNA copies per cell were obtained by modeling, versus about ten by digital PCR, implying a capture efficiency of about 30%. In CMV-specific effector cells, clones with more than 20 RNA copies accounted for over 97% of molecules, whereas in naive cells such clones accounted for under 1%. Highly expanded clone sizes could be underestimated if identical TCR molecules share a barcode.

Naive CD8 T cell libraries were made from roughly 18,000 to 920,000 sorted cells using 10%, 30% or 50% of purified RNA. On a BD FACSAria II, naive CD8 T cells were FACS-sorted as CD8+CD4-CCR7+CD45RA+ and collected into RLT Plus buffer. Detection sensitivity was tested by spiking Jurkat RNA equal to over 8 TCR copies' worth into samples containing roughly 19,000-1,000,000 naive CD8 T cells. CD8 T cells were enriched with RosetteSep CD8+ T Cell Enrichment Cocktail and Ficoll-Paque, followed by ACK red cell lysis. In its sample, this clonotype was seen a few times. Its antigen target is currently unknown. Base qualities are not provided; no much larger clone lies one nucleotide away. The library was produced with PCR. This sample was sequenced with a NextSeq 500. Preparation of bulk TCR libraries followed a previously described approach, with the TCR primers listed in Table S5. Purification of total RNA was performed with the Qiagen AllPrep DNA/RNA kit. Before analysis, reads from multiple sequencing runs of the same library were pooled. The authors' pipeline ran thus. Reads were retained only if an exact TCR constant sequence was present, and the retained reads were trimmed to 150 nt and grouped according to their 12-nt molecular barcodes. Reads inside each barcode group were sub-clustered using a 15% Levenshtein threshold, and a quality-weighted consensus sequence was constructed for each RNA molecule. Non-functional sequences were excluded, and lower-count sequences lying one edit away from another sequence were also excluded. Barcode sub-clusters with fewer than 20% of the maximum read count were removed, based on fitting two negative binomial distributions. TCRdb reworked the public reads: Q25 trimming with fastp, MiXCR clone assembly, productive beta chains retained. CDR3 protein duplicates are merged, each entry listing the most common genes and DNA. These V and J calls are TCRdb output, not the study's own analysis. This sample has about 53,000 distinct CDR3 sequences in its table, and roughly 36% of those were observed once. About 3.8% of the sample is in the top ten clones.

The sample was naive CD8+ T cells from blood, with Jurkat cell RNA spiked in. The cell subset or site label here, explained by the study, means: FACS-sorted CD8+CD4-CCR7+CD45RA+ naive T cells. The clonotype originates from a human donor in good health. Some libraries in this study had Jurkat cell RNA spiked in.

The CDR3 corresponds to CASKTLRENEETQYF. The bases are TGTGCCAGCAAAACGCTTCGGGAAAACGAAGAGACCCAGTACTTC. This receptor chain uses TRBV28 and TRBJ2-5; TRBD2 is perhaps the D gene, given 5 matching bases. From the cysteine through the phenylalanine, the CDR3 covers 15 amino acids. Of all the DNA, just the CDR3 is kept, 45 bases in frame from base 1. The germline V gene sets CDR1 to MDHEN and CDR2 to SYDVKM. V is cut by 7 bases and J by 3 bases, and the space between the germline ends is 18 bases. With the portions outside the CDR3 filled from the reference TRBV28 and TRBJ2-5 genes, the complete variable region becomes DVKVTQSSRYLVKRTGEKVFLECVQDMDHENMFWYRQDPGLGLRLIYFSYDVKMKEKGDIPEGYSVSREKKERFSLILESASTNQTSMYLCASKTLRENEETQYFGPGTRLLVL.